This note documents a single T cell receptor (beta chain) sequence. Its antigen is still unknown. Both 60 Vbeta primers and 13 Jbeta primers went into the PCR. Measured with immunoSEQ multiplex PCR; TCRdb has only the in-frame clones, and not every one. The table has around 92,000 clones, roughly 80% seen once. Trimming took off 6 bases at V and 4 bases at J, with 18 bases between the two ends. Germline V gene sequence: CDR1 SQVTM, CDR2 ANQGSEA. The length of the CDR3 is 14 residues. The data originate from a study of cytomegalovirus exposure and HLA in healthy donors. Findings and caveats of the study: Upon later analysis, HLA-associated TCR beta chains proved more clonally expanded than other, equally common chains.

Material for sequencing was PBMCs. The receptor comes from a man in his sixties in good health and CMV-seropositive. The chain is built from TRBV29-1 and TRBJ1-1, with a possible D match to TRBD1 (6 bases). The CDR3 DNA follows: TGCAGCGTGGGGGCCGGGGGGGGCTTCACTGAAGCTTTCTTT. Translated, it gives CSVGAGGGFTEAFF. The full variable domain, rest sourced from reference TRBV29-1 and TRBJ1-1, is SAVISQKPSRDICQRGTSLTIQCQVDSQVTMMFWYRQQPGQSLTLIATANQGSEATYESGFVIDKFPISRPNLTFSTLTVSNMSPEDSSIYLCSVGAGGGFTEAFFGQGTRLTVV.